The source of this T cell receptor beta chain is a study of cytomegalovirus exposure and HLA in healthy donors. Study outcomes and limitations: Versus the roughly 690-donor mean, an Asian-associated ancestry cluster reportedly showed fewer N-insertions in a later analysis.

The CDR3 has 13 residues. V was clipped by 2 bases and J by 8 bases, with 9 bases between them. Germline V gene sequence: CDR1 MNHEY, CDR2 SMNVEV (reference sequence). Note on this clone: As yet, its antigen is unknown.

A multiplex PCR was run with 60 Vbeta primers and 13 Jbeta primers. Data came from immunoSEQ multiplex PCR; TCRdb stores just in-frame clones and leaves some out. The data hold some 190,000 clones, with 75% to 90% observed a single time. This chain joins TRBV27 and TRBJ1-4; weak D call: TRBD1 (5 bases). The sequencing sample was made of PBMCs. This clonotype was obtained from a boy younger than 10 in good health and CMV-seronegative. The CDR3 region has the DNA TGTGCCAGCAGTTTAGGGGCTGCGGAAAAACTGTTTTTT. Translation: CASSLGAAEKLFF.